This T cell receptor (beta chain) is drawn from a study of cytomegalovirus exposure and HLA in healthy donors. General observations from the study: Researchers had no immune exposure information except CMV serostatus available. An assumption of roughly uniform sequencing depth across donors underlay the presence/absence analyses. An observed cluster of highly shared sequence variants was recorded as a likely sequencing artifact.

With regard to this clone: Its target is unknown.

PCR primers comprised 60 Vbeta and 13 Jbeta primers. Profiling relied on immunoSEQ multiplex PCR, and the TCRdb table lists in-frame clones only, not all of them. The table shows more than 110,000 clones, with 73% occurring only once. The CDR3 contains 15 residues. CDR1 and CDR2 (germline): MNHNS, SASEGT. V dropped 3 bases and J dropped 9; count of bases not matched to a gene: 8. The source material was PBMCs. The clonotype was recovered from a woman aged 40 to 50 in good health and CMV-seronegative. V usage is TRBV6-1 and J usage is TRBJ1-5, with TRBD1 matching over 10 bases. DNA of the CDR3: TGTGCCAGCAGTGAGAATGGACAGGGGGGTCGGCCCCAGCATTTT. It codes for CASSENGQGGRPQHF.